The clone carrying this T cell receptor beta chain was seen once. Data came from immunoSEQ multiplex PCR; TCRdb stores just in-frame clones and leaves some out. The profile shows hundreds of thousands of clones, approximately 90% of them singletons. The data belong to a study of blood T cell repertoires in COVID-19. The germline V gene has CDR1 KGHSH and CDR2 LQKENI. The CDR3 loop spans 15 amino acids. Trimming removed 3 bases from V and 4 bases from J; junction bases left unmatched: 7. The sequencing sample was made of peripheral blood. The chain carries TRBV18 and TRBJ2-5; 8 nucleotides align to TRBD2. The TCR comes from a woman in her twenties or thirties with active or convalescent COVID-19. CDR3 amino acids: CASSPVAGSGETQYF. CDR3 DNA: TGTGCCAGCTCACCTGTAGCGGGGTCGGGAGAGACCCAGTACTTC. The full variable domain, its missing parts supplied by reference TRBV18 and TRBJ2-5, is NAGVMQNPRHLVRRRGQEARLRCSPMKGHSHVYWYRQLPEEGLKFMVYLQKENIIDESGMPKERFSAEFPKEGPSILRIQQVVRGDSAAYFCASSPVAGSGETQYFGPGTRLLVL.